This T cell receptor (beta chain) was recovered during a study of beta chain features in type 1 diabetes. The CDR3 spans 11 residues. Trimming removed 6 bases at V and 0 bases at J, with 2 bases between. The germline CDR1 and CDR2 sequences are SNHLY and FYNNEI. This clone was seen more than once but under ten times. The antigen is not known. Study results and limitations: Among type 1 diabetes patients, VDJ junctions had fewer insertions and more deletions. Naive, central memory and Treg TCRB repertoires appeared more alike in patients than in healthy donors. No resolution was reached here on whether HLA type influences TCRB rearrangement.

The entirety of the isolated RNA underwent reverse transcription, so expressed TCRB transcripts were sequenced. It was found that naive, central memory and regulatory T cell samples averaged approximately 3.9 million reads. Profiling relied on immunoSEQ multiplex PCR, and the TCRdb table lists in-frame clones only, not all of them. Of over 700,000 clones in the sample, about a sixth were seen once. The receptor's source is a woman aged 18 to 35 in good health. The chain joins TRBV2 to TRBJ1-1; D is unclear. The source material was naive CD4+ T cells from blood. CDR3 sequence (DNA): TGTGCCAGCAGGCTGAACACTGAAGCTTTCTTT. Residues: CASRLNTEAFF.